This T cell receptor beta chain was sequenced in a study of blood T cell repertoires in COVID-19. Background on the study: The United States, Italy and Spain provided the acute and convalescent COVID-19 samples. T cells, B-cell-depleted T cells, or PBMCs provided the cDNA or gDNA that served as material.

Data came from immunoSEQ multiplex PCR; TCRdb stores just in-frame clones and leaves some out. This table holds about 150,000 clones, about 85% found once. This CDR3 region has 13 residues. The germline V and J ends were trimmed by 1 base and 6 bases, with 7 bases remaining between them. From germline, CDR1 is LGHDT and CDR2 YNNKEL (reference sequence). The source is a woman aged 70-85 years with acute or convalescent COVID-19. The sample comprised peripheral blood. J is TRBJ1-5 and V is TRBV3-1 (or the pseudogene TRBV3-2); D gene unclear. CDR3 sequence: CASSQVGGQPQHF. In nucleotides, the CDR3 is TGTGCCAGCAGCCAAGTTGGAGGTCAGCCCCAGCATTTT.